These T cell receptor beta chains were read from a single sample in a study of T cell responses to AZD1222 COVID-19 vaccine. Libraries were prepared by immunoSEQ multiplex PCR; TCRdb keeps only in-frame clonotypes and omits some of them. This table holds about 94,000 clones, roughly 90% found once. Sample: peripheral blood, taken on day 0 of AZD1222 vaccination. All receptors derive from an adult in good health. The CDR3 runs from the conserved cysteine through the conserved F or W. A D gene is named only where the DNA matches it firmly. Clone size is shown for a subset of rows, as once, few, many or a class of expanded clone.

d_call | clone_size | j_call | v_call | cdr3_nt | cdr3_aa
TRBD1 | . | TRBJ2-7 | TRBV3-1/TRBV3-2 | TGTGCCAGCAGCCAAGCTAGGGCCGGGACAGGGGTCGACGAGCAGTACTTC | CASSQARAGTGVDEQYF
. | few | TRBJ1-3 | TRBV7-3 | TGTGCCAGCAGCCCACACATTGGCGGGGCTGGAAACACCATATATTTT | CASSPHIGGAGNTIYF
. | . | TRBJ2-2 | TRBV7-3 | TGTGCCAGCAGCGGGACACCGAACACCGGGGAGCTGTTTTTT | CASSGTPNTGELFF
. | . | TRBJ1-1 | TRBV19 | TGTGCCAGCGCTAAAGCTAGGGCAGGGGCCCAAGGTGGCACTGAAGCTTTCTTT | CASAKARAGAQGGTEAFF
. | . | TRBJ1-4 | TRBV9 | TGTGCCAGCAGCGTAGCGGGGGCGGGTGAAAAACTGTTTTTT | CASSVAGAGEKLFF
TRBD1 | . | TRBJ2-2 | TRBV11-2 | TGTGCCAGCAGCCATTACAGGGGACAGGGACCCGGGGAGCTGTTTTTT | CASSHYRGQGPGELFF
TRBD1 | . | TRBJ2-5 | TRBV5-4 | TGTGCCAGCAGCCCGAGGACAGGGGGTATGGAGACCCAGTACTTC | CASSPRTGGMETQYF
. | . | TRBJ2-5 | TRBV3-1/TRBV3-2 | TGTGCCCCGAATCCGGGCCATAGCTGGGGCAGCTCCCAGTACTTC | CAPNPGHSWGSSQYF
. | . | TRBJ1-1 | TRBV18 | TGTGCCAGCTCAGTCGTCGGGGGGAACACTGAAGCTTTCTTT | CASSVVGGNTEAFF
TRBD1 | . | TRBJ1-5 | TRBV19 | TGTGCCAGTACACAGGGGAATCAGCCCCAGCATTTT | CASTQGNQPQHF
TRBD2 | . | TRBJ2-7 | TRBV5-1 | TGCGCCAGCAGCGCGGGACTAGCGGGGGTCGACGAGCAGTACTTC | CASSAGLAGVDEQYF
TRBD1 | . | TRBJ2-6 | TRBV27 | TGTGCCAGCAGTTACTGGACAGGGGAATCTGGGGCCAACGTCCTGACTTTC | CASSYWTGESGANVLTF
. | . | TRBJ1-2 | TRBV28 | TGTGCCAGTAGCCAGGGGAACCTCTATGGCTACACCTTC | CASSQGNLYGYTF
. | . | TRBJ1-1 | TRBV6-5 | TGTGCCAGCAGTTACTCGCCAGGTTCGACTGAAGCTTTCTTT | CASSYSPGSTEAFF
TRBD1 | few | TRBJ1-4 | TRBV12-3/TRBV12-4 | TGTGCCAGCAGTCGACAGGGCGGTGAAAAACTGTTTTTT | CASSRQGGEKLFF
. | . | TRBJ1-3 | TRBV19 | TGTGCCAGCGGCGGGGGAAACACCATATATTTT | CASGGGNTIYF
TRBD2 | . | TRBJ2-5 | TRBV19 | TGTGCCAGTAGTATATCAGCTAGCGGGGGGCAAGAGACCCAGTACTTC | CASSISASGGQETQYF
TRBD1 | . | TRBJ1-2 | TRBV10-3 | TGTGCCATCAGCGACCTACAGGGGCAAGACGGCTACACCTTC | CAISDLQGQDGYTF
. | . | TRBJ1-1 | TRBV19 | TGTGCCAGTAGTTCGCAGAGGAGCACTGAAGCTTTCTTT | CASSSQRSTEAFF
TRBD2 | . | TRBJ2-5 | TRBV19 | TGTGCCAGTATCGGGACTAGCCAAGAGACCCAGTACTTC | CASIGTSQETQYF
. | once | TRBJ2-5 | TRBV28 | TGTGCCAGCAGTTTAGACAGTGCGGGGAACCAAGAGACCCAGTACTTC | CASSLDSAGNQETQYF
. | . | TRBJ1-4 | TRBV28 | TGTGCCAGCAGTTTCGGGGCCACTAATGAAAAACTGTTTTTT | CASSFGATNEKLFF